This T cell receptor (beta chain) derives from a study of OX40 agonist ivuxolimab in advanced cancers. Study at large: Partial responses were seen in three patients, one with hepatocellular carcinoma and two with cutaneous melanoma.

This table comes from immunoSEQ multiplex PCR, and its TCRdb copy is limited to in-frame clones, with some not included. Found here are fewer than 70,000 clones, about 92% of them singletons; the top ten hold 1% to 1.2%. The CDR3 covers 15 residues. V was clipped by 5 bases and J by 0 bases, with 14 bases between them. Germline assignment: CDR1 MNHEY and CDR2 SVGAGI. Sequenced material: CD4+ or CD8+ T cells sorted from blood, taken in a trial of the OX40 agonist ivuxolimab. The chain couples TRBV6-5 to TRBJ2-7; D possibly matches TRBD1 or TRBD2 (5 bases each). The sequence was collected from an adult with an advanced solid tumor such as melanoma, head and neck, liver or kidney cancer. The CDR3 bases are TGTGCCAGCAGTATTCTCAAGGGGAGCTCCTACGAGCAGTACTTC. Residues: CASSILKGSSYEQYF.